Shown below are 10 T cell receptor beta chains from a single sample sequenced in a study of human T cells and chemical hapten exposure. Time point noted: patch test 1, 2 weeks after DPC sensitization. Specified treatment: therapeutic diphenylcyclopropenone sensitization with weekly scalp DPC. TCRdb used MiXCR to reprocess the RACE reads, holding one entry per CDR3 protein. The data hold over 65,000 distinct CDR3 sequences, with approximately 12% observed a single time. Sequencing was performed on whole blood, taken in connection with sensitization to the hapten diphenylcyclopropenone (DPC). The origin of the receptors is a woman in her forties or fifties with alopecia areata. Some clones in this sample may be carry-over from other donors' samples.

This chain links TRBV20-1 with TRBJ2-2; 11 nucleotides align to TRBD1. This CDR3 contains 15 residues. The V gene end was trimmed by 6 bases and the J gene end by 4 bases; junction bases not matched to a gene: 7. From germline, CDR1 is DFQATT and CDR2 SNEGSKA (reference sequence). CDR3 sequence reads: CSADPGQGGTGELFF. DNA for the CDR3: TGCAGTGCGGACCCGGGACAGGGGGGCACCGGGGAGCTGTTTTTT.

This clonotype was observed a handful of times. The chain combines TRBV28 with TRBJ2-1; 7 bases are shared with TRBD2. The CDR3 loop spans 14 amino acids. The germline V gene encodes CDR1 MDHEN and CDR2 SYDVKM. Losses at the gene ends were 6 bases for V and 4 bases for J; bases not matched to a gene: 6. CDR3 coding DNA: TGTGCCAGCAGCCGATCGGGACTATACAATGAGCAGTTCTTC. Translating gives CASSRSGLYNEQFF.

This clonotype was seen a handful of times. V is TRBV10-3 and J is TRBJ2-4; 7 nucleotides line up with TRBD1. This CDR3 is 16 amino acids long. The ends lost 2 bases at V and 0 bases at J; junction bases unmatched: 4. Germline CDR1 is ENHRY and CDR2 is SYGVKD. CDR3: CAISETDRKAKNIQYF. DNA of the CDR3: TGTGCCATCAGTGAGACGGACAGGAAAGCCAAAAACATTCAGTACTTC.

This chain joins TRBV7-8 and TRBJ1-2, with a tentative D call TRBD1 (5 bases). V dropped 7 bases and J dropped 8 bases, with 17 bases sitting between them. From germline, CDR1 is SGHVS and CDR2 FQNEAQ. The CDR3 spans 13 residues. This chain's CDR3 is CASTQQAGQGYTF. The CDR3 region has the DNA TGTGCCAGCACCCAGCAGGCAGGGCAGGGCTACACCTTC.

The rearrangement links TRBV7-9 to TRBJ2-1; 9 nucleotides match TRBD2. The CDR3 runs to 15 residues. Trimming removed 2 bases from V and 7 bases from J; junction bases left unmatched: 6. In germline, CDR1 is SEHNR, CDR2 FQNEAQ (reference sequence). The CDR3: CASSLRASGKNEQFF. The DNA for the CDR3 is TGTGCCAGCAGCTTAAGGGCTAGCGGGAAGAATGAGCAGTTCTTC. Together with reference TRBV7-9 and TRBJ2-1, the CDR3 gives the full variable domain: DTGVSQNPRHKITKRGQNVTFRCDPISEHNRLYWYRQTLGQGPEFLTYFQNEAQLEKSRLLSDRFSAERPKGSFSTLEIQRTEQGDSAMYLCASSLRASGKNEQFFGPGTRLTVL.

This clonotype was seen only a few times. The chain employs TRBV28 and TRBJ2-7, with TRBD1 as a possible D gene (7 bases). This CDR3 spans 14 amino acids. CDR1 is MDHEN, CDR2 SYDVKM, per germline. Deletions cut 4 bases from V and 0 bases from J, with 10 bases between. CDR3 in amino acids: CASSSGGSSYEQYF. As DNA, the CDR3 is TGTGCCAGCAGTTCAGGGGGGAGCTCCTACGAGCAGTACTTC. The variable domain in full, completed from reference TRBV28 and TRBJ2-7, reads DVKVTQSSRYLVKRTGEKVFLECVQDMDHENMFWYRQDPGLGLRLIYFSYDVKMKEKGDIPEGYSVSREKKERFSLILESASTNQTSMYLCASSSGGSSYEQYFGPGTRLTVT.

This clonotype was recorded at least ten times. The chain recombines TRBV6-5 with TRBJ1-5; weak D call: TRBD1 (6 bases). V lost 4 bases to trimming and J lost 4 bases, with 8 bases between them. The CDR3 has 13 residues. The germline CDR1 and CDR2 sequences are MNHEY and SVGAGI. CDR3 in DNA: TGTGCCAGCAGTTCACAGGGTAATCAGCCCCAGCATTTT. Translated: CASSSQGNQPQHF.

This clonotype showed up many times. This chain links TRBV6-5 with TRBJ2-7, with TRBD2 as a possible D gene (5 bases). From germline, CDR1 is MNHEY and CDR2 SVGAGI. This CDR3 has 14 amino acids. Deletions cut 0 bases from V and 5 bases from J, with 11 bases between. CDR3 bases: TGTGCCAGCAGTTACTCGAAGCGGCCGGACGAGCAGTACTTC. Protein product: CASSYSKRPDEQYF.

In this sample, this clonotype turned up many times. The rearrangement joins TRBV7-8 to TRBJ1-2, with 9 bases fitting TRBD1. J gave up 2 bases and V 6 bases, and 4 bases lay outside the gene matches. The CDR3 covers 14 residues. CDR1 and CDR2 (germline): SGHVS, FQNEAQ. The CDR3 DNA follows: TGTGCCAGCAGAGAACAGGGGGCCAACTATGGCTACACCTTC. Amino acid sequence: CASREQGANYGYTF.

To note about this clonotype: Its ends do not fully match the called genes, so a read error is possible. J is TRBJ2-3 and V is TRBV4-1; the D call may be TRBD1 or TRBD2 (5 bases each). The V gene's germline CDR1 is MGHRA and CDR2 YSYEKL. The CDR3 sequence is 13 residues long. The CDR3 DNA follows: TGCACCAGCAGCCAGCCGGGACCAGATACGCAGTATTTT. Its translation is CTSSQPGPDTQYF.